The entry that follows covers one T cell receptor beta chain sequence. As defined, naive CD8 cells were CD45RO-negative and positively selected for CCR7, with terminally differentiated effector memory CD45RA+ cells excluded. Everyone who donated was a Caucasian adult who lived in Nashville, Tennessee. The data belong to a study of shared clonotypes between healthy human individuals. Genomic DNA belonging to each subset was distributed in equal measure over several immunoSEQ plates. Measured with immunoSEQ multiplex PCR; TCRdb has only the in-frame clones, and not every one. The sample shows approximately 720,000 clones, about 91% of them seen only once. Germline lookup yields CDR1 MNHEY and CDR2 SMNVEV (reference sequence). The germline V and J ends were trimmed by 2 bases and 2 bases, with 16 bases remaining between them. This CDR3 region has 16 residues.

The J gene is TRBJ2-7, the V gene TRBV27; D uncertain. This clonotype was sampled from a man aged 25-45 years in good health. Sequencing was performed on naive CD8+ T cells sorted from blood. Written as DNA, the CDR3 is TGTGCCAGCAGTTTAAATCAAGGAGTCAAAGCCTACGAGCAGTACTTC. Translating gives CASSLNQGVKAYEQYF.